A selection of T cell receptor beta chains follows, all from one sample in a study of type 1 and type 2 diabetes patients. TCRdb processed the multiplex PCR reads anew with MiXCR; each CDR3 protein has one entry. This table has under 300,000 distinct CDR3 sequences, roughly 50% appearing once. The source material was peripheral blood mononuclear cells (PBMCs). These receptors all stem from a man aged 18 to 30 with type 2 diabetes. Each CDR3 is given with its conserved first and last residue. A D gene is named only where the DNA matches it firmly. Clone size is stated in some rows and not others, as once, few, many or a class when expanded.

d_gene,len,abundance,v_gene,j_gene,CDR3nt,CDR3aa
-,14,few,TRBV29-1,TRBJ1-1,TGCAGCGTTGAAGATGGGGGAGGGAACACTGAAGCTTTCTTT,CSVEDGGGNTEAFF
-,12,few,TRBV6-2/TRBV6-3,TRBJ2-5,TGTGCCAGCAGTTACCTGGAGGTGACCCAGTACTTC,CASSYLEVTQYF
-,13,-,TRBV28,TRBJ1-4,TGTGCCAGCAGGCCACCGGAGATGGAAAAACTGTTTTTT,CASRPPEMEKLFF
TRBD1,15,few,TRBV7-2,TRBJ1-6,TGTGCCAGCGGACGACAGGGGCAGGGAAGTTCACCCCTCCACTTT,CASGRQGQGSSPLHF
-,15,once,TRBV7-2,TRBJ1-4,TGTGCCTGCAGCTTTAGCGCAGGTGCGAATGAAAAACTGTTTTTT,CACSFSAGANEKLFF
TRBD1,13,-,TRBV4-1,TRBJ2-1,TGTGCCAGCAGCCAGGGGGTGGAATACGAGCAGTTCTTC,CASSQGVEYEQFF
TRBD1,14,-,TRBV19,TRBJ1-4,TGTGCCAGTAGTCCTCGGACAGGGTATGAAAAACTGTTTTTT,CASSPRTGYEKLFF
-,13,-,TRBV6-5,TRBJ2-1,TGTGCCAGCAGTGACTACTCCTTTAGTGAGCAGTTCTTC,CASSDYSFSEQFF
-,14,-,TRBV10-3,TRBJ2-3,TGTGCCATCAGTGAGTTAGGGGATGGAGATACGCAGTATTTT,CAISELGDGDTQYF
TRBD2,17,-,TRBV4-1,TRBJ2-5,TGCGCCAGCAGCCAGCTCGGGGCTAGCGGCGTCCCAGAGACCCAGTACTTC,CASSQLGASGVPETQYF
-,16,-,TRBV24-1,TRBJ1-5,TGTGCCACCAGTGATTCTTTGCAGGGGAGGGATCAGCCCCAGCATTTT,CATSDSLQGRDQPQHF